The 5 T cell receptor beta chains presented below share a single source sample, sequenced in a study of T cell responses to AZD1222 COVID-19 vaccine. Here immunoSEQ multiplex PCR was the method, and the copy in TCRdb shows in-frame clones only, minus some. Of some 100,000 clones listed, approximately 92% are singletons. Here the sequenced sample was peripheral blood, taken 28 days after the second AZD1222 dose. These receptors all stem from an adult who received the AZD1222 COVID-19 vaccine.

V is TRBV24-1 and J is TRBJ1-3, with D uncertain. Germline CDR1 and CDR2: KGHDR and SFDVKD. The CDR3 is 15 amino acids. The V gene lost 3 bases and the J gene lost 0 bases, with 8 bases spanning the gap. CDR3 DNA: TGTGCCACCAGTGATAAGGACCCCTCTGGAAACACCATATATTTT. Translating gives CATSDKDPSGNTIYF.

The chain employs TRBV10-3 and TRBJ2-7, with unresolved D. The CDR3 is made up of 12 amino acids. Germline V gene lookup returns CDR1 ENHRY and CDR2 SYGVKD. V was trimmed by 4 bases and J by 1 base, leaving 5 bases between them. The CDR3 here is CAISGTSYEQYF. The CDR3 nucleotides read TGTGCCATCAGTGGGACGTCCTACGAGCAGTACTTC.

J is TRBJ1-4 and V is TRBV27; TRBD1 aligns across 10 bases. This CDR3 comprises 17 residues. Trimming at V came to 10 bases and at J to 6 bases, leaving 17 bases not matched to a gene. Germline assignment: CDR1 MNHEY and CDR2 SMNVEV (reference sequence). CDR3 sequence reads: CAMRSGGPGQGYEKLFF. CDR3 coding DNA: TGTGCCATGCGTTCGGGTGGTCCGGGACAGGGGTATGAAAAACTGTTTTTT.

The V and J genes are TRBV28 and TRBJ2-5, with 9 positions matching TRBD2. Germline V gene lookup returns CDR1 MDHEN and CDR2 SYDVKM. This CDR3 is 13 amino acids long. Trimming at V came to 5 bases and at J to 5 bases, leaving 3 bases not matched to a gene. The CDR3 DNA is TGTGCCAGCAGTAGGACTAGCGTGGAGACCCAGTACTTC. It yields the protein CASSRTSVETQYF.

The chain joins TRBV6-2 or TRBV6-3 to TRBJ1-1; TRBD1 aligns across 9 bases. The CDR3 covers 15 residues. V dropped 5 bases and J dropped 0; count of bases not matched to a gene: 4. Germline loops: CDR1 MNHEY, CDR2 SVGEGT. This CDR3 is CASSTRDRVNTEAFF. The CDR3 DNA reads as TGTGCCAGCAGTACGCGGGACAGGGTGAACACTGAAGCTTTCTTT.